This T cell receptor (beta chain) was identified during a study of blood T cell repertoires in COVID-19 (TCRdb year 2020). With regard to the full study: Samples from collaborators originated in the United States, Italy and Spain and spanned both the acute and convalescent phases of COVID-19. The sample metadata nearly always contained a de-identified subject ID, COVID-19 status, age in years and sex. Where available, HLA class I and class II types were obtained from metadata supplied by the sample provider rather than from assay-based typing. The prospective study material was composed of cDNA or gDNA derived from T cells, B-cell-depleted T cells, or PBMCs. A freely available public database, intended as a resource for researchers studying the immune response to SARS-CoV-2, is where the repertoires were released. Subjects who had been exposed to COVID-19, were actively infected with it, or had recovered from it provided the deeply sampled blood TCRbeta repertoires that made up the dataset. Samples were obtained from the ongoing ImmuneRACE study (first 160 participants) and from about 1,300 subjects provided by 6 global collaborators. Here is what the overall study found, with its caveats: The amount of clinical and demographic metadata varied by source and participant and was provided uncurated.

TCRbeta CDR3 regions were amplified from genomic DNA by means of the immunoSEQ Assay, a bias-controlled multiplex PCR. From the authors' description of their analysis: Within the assay, amplification of reference gene primers was used to estimate how many nucleated cells each sample contained. Sequence reads were collapsed and filtered to measure the absolute abundance of every unique TCRbeta CDR3 rearrangement. For each sample, productive Simpson clonality was calculated as the square root of Simpson's diversity index over productive rearrangements. TCRdb retrieved this table from immuneACCESS and kept in-frame rearrangements only. Not all clones are present; in checked studies, unresolved V genes account for under half, and no reason is known for the remainder. That table gives V, J and clone size, and the DNA gave D and trimming. Counted in this sample were a few hundred thousand clones; 75% to 90% of them appeared once. The top ten clonotypes cover roughly 4.8% of the sample.

A second Seattle source provided samples from volunteer blood donors who had recovered from COVID-19. Whole blood was collected in K2EDTA tubes by collaborating institutions according to the institutions' own protocols. For TCRbeta analysis, collaborator samples were shipped as frozen whole blood, as isolated PBMCs, or as DNA extracted from either sample type. With regard to this clone: Its target antigen remains unknown. There are no base qualities to consult, and no much larger clone falls within one base.

From cysteine to phenylalanine, the CDR3 is 16 amino acids long. Just the 48-base CDR3 DNA is kept, in frame starting at base 1. The germline V gene (reference sequence) specifies LGHDT as CDR1 and YNNKEL as CDR2. V and J are truncated by 4 bases and 3 bases respectively, leaving an intervening sequence of 18 bases. This receptor was obtained from a woman in her 40s who had recovered from COVID-19. Sequencing was done on a sample of peripheral blood. The sequence is built from TRBV3-1 (or the pseudogene TRBV3-2) and TRBJ1-2, and TRBD1 may be the D gene, going by 5 matching bases. The CDR3 amino acid sequence is: CASSPGGSTYDYGYTF. The nucleotides are TGTGCCAGCAGCCCTGGGGGGTCAACCTACGACTATGGCTACACCTTC.